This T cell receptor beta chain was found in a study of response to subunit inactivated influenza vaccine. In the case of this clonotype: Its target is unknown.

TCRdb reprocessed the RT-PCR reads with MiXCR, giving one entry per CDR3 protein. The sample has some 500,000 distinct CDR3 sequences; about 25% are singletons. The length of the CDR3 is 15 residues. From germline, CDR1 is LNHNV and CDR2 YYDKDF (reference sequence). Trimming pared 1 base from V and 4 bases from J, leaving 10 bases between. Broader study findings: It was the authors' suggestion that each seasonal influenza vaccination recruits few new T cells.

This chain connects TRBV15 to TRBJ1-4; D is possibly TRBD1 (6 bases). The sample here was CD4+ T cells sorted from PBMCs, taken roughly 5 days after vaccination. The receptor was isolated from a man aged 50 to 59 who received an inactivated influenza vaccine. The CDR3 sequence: CATSRGTDNNEKLFF. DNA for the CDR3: TGTGCCACCAGCAGAGGGACAGACAATAATGAAAAACTGTTTTTT. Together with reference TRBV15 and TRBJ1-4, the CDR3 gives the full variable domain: DAMVIQNPRYQVTQFGKPVTLSCSQTLNHNVMYWYQQKSSQAPKLLFHYYDKDFNNEADTPDNFQSRRPNTSFCFLDIRSPGLGDTAMYLCATSRGTDNNEKLFFGSGTQLSVL.